These 22 T cell receptor beta chains were sequenced from one sample in a study of cytomegalovirus exposure and HLA in healthy donors (dated by TCRdb to 2015 to 2018). The library was prepared using the immunoSEQ multiplex PCR assay. The multiplex PCR relied on a mix of 60 forward primers for TCR Vbeta segments and 13 reverse primers for TCR Jbeta segments. Held by TCRdb, this immuneACCESS table contains in-frame sequences only and omits some clones. Under half of the omission traces to an unresolved V gene where checked; the cause of the rest is unknown. The sample table shows some 140,000 clones, and around 79% are seen once. Over 3% of the sample is taken by the ten largest. Sequencing was performed on PBMCs. The receptors come from a female donor in good health and CMV-seronegative.

Only one count was recorded for this clone. The CDR3, as DNA: TGTGCCAGCAGCCACCCGGGTAGGAGTGAGCAGTTCTTC. This sequence encodes CASSHPGRSEQFF. The chain links TRBV7-9 to TRBJ2-1, with D hard to call. CDR3 length equals 13 residues. V was cut by 5 bases and J by 9 bases, with 14 bases left in between. Germline V gene sequence: CDR1 SEHNR, CDR2 FQNEAQ (reference sequence).

For this clone: The sample has other DNA sequences that encode this CDR3 too. This chain joins TRBV5-1 and TRBJ2-3, with D possibly being TRBD2 (6 bases). The CDR3 runs 15 residues. Trimming cost V 2 bases and J 3 bases, with 13 bases left between them. Germline V gene lookup returns CDR1 SGHRS and CDR2 YFSETQ. This CDR3 is CASSFSRGGTDTQYF. The CDR3 DNA follows: TGCGCCAGCAGCTTTAGTAGGGGAGGAACAGATACGCAGTATTTT.

In DNA form, the CDR3 reads TGTGCCATCAGTGGGACGGACAGGGAGGGTCAGCCCCAGCATTTT. It yields the protein CAISGTDREGQPQHF. The genes are TRBV10-3 and TRBJ1-5, with 8 bases identical to TRBD1. Germline V gene data show CDR1 as ENHRY and CDR2 as SYGVKD. CDR3 size: 15 residues. Trimming at V came to 4 bases and at J to 6 bases, leaving 8 bases not matched to a gene.

The rearrangement uses TRBV7-3 and TRBJ2-3; 8 nucleotides match TRBD2. The J segment lost 5 bases and the V segment lost 4 bases, leaving 8 bases of the junction unmatched. CDR3 length equals 15 residues. CDR1 and CDR2 (germline): SGHTA, FQGTGA. CDR3 sequence reads: CASSSAGTSGDTQYF. In nucleotides, the CDR3 is TGTGCCAGCAGCTCGGCCGGGACTAGTGGAGATACGCAGTATTTT.

The chain recombines TRBV5-5 with TRBJ1-1, with 8 bases that match TRBD1. The V and J ends lost 3 bases and 5 bases, in that order; junction bases with no gene match: 9. CDR3 length equals 15 residues. Germline assignment: CDR1 SGHKS and CDR2 YYEKEE (reference sequence). The CDR3 spells CASSWGQVGVTEAFF. Written as DNA, the CDR3 is TGTGCCAGCAGCTGGGGACAGGTTGGTGTGACTGAAGCTTTCTTT.

The V call is TRBV5-1, the J call TRBJ2-3; 14 bases line up with TRBD2. CDR1 is SGHRS and CDR2 is YFSETQ in the germline V gene. Losses at the gene ends were 6 bases for V and 3 bases for J; bases not matched to a gene: 6. The CDR3 extends over 16 amino acids. CDR3 sequence (DNA): TGCGCCAGCAAGACTAGCGGGGGGGCCTCGACAGATACGCAGTATTTT. Its protein product is CASKTSGGASTDTQYF.

CDR3 in DNA: TGTGCCAGTAGTATGAGGAGGGGAGGCTACACCTTC. Protein product: CASSMRRGGYTF. This chain connects TRBV19 to TRBJ1-2, with D possibly matching TRBD1 (5 bases). Trimming took off 3 bases at V and 8 bases at J, with 10 bases between the two ends. CDR1 is LNHDA, CDR2 SQIVND, per germline (reference sequence). CDR3 size: 12 residues. The full variable domain, with the rest looked up from reference TRBV19 and TRBJ1-2, is DGGITQSPKYLFRKEGQNVTLSCEQNLNHDAMYWYRQDPGQGLRLIYYSQIVNDFQKGDIAEGYSVSREKKESFPLTVTSAQKNPTAFYLCASSMRRGGYTFGSGTRLTVV.

This rearrangement joins TRBV5-1 to TRBJ1-2; D is undetermined. The CDR3 spans 12 residues. V lost 2 bases and J 7 bases, leaving 9 bases between the germline ends. Germline V gene data show CDR1 as SGHRS and CDR2 as YFSETQ. The CDR3 reads CASSFSTGGYTF. CDR3 in DNA: TGCGCCAGCAGCTTTTCGACTGGTGGCTACACCTTC.

The chain carries TRBV9 and TRBJ1-2; D gene uncertain. This CDR3 is built from 16 residues. Deletions cut 4 bases from V and 3 bases from J, with 19 bases between. Germline CDR1 is SGDLS and CDR2 is YYNGEE. CDR3 coding DNA: TGTGCCAGCAGCACCCCGAGGGCCGGGCCCGACTATGGCTACACCTTC. Residues: CASSTPRAGPDYGYTF.

The J gene is TRBJ1-4, the V gene TRBV11-2; D call uncertain. Germline loops: CDR1 SGHAT, CDR2 FQNNGV. V lost 5 bases, J lost 8 bases, and 18 bases lay in between. This CDR3 has 15 amino acids. CDR3 in amino acids: CASSPLAAAGEKLFF. The CDR3 nucleotides are TGTGCCAGCAGCCCATTGGCCGCGGCGGGGGAAAAACTGTTTTTT.

V and J are TRBV10-3 and TRBJ1-1; D gene unclear. Between the trimmed V and J ends, which lost 3 bases and 2 bases, there was a span of 13 bases. Per germline, CDR1 ENHRY and CDR2 SYGVKD. The CDR3 totals 15 residues. CDR3 in amino acids: CAISDSSGVNTEAFF. The CDR3 DNA reads as TGTGCCATCAGTGATTCCTCCGGGGTTAACACTGAAGCTTTCTTT.

The rearrangement links TRBV4-3 to TRBJ2-7; D is ambiguous. The CDR3 covers 13 residues. Germline V gene data show CDR1 as LGHNA and CDR2 as YSLEER. The V and J ends lost 4 bases and 2 bases respectively, with 9 bases between them. The CDR3, as DNA: TGCGCCAGCAGCCTCGAGGTAACCTACGAGCAGTACTTC. Translation: CASSLEVTYEQYF.

This chain joins TRBV5-1 and TRBJ2-3; D possibly corresponds to TRBD2 (6 bases). The germline V gene has CDR1 SGHRS and CDR2 YFSETQ. Trimming removed 2 bases from V and 6 bases from J, with 7 bases in between. The CDR3 consists of 12 residues. This CDR3 reads CASSFLADTQYF. The CDR3 DNA sequence: TGCGCCAGCAGCTTCCTAGCGGATACGCAGTATTTT.

The rearrangement links TRBV5-6 to TRBJ2-1; 14 bases fit TRBD2. CDR3 size: 17 residues. Losses at the gene ends were 5 bases for V and 7 bases for J; bases not matched to a gene: 11. Germline CDR1 SGHDT, CDR2 YYEEEE. The DNA of the CDR3 is TGTGCCAGCAGACAACTGACTAGCGGGAGGGCCGGGAATGAGCAGTTCTTC. This gives the protein CASRQLTSGRAGNEQFF.

The count of this clone is one. CDR3 sequence reads: CAIRRSRGALFGYTF. CDR3 sequence (DNA): TGTGCCATCAGAAGGAGCAGGGGCGCATTGTTTGGCTACACCTTC. The rearrangement uses TRBV10-3 and TRBJ1-2; a possible D gene is TRBD1 (6 bases). Germline CDR1 is ENHRY and CDR2 is SYGVKD. The CDR3 is 15 amino acids. The germline V and J ends were trimmed by 6 bases and 7 bases, with 21 bases remaining between them.

The chain carries TRBV7-9 and TRBJ2-7, with 7 bases lining up with TRBD1. This CDR3 spans 16 amino acids. Trimming removed 0 bases from V and 6 bases from J; junction bases left unmatched: 11. CDR1 SEHNR and CDR2 FQNEAQ come from the germline V gene (reference sequence). The CDR3: CASSLAGRQGVPEQYF. Here the CDR3 DNA reads TGTGCCAGCAGCTTAGCGGGGCGGCAGGGGGTCCCCGAGCAGTACTTC.

This clone has more than one count but fewer than ten. The chain links TRBV5-4 to TRBJ2-7, with D possibly TRBD2 on 5 matching bases. Between the trimmed V and J ends, which lost 0 bases and 0 bases, there was a span of 13 bases. Germline-derived CDR1 and CDR2 are SGHNT and YYREEE (reference sequence). The CDR3 runs to 16 residues. The CDR3: CASSLARTRSSYEQYF. For the CDR3, the DNA is TGTGCCAGCAGCTTGGCCCGGACTCGCTCCTCCTACGAGCAGTACTTC.

This chain connects TRBV7-6 to TRBJ2-3; 7 bases line up with TRBD2. V was clipped by 4 bases and J by 2 bases; unmatched bases: 9. The CDR3 sequence is 16 residues long. Germline V lookup: CDR1 SGHVS, CDR2 FNYEAQ. The CDR3 spells CASSSSFGRSTDTQYF. For the CDR3, the DNA is TGTGCCAGCAGCTCCTCTTTCGGGAGGTCCACAGATACGCAGTATTTT.

The chain employs TRBV4-1 and TRBJ1-4; no firm D call. The V end lost 4 bases, the J end lost 4 bases, and 13 bases lay between the germline ends. This CDR3 has 15 residues. Germline V lookup: CDR1 MGHRA, CDR2 YSYEKL. The CDR3 loop is CASSLQVQLNEKLFF. The CDR3 nucleotides are TGCGCCAGCAGCCTCCAGGTTCAGCTTAATGAAAAACTGTTTTTT.

V usage is TRBV7-2 and J usage is TRBJ2-1, with a tentative D call TRBD1 (6 bases). Trimming removed 5 bases from V and 9 bases from J, with 14 bases in between. This CDR3 region has 13 residues. Germline lookup yields CDR1 SGHTA and CDR2 FQGNSA. The CDR3 DNA sequence: TGTGCCAGCAGCGCACAGGGCTTCAGTGAGCAGTTCTTC. Residues: CASSAQGFSEQFF.

The chain carries TRBV4-1 and TRBJ2-3; 9 positions match TRBD2. This CDR3 is built from 16 residues. V gave up 2 bases and J gave up 5 bases; unmatched junction bases: 8. Germline CDR1 MGHRA, CDR2 YSYEKL. The CDR3 DNA sequence: TGCGCCAGCAGCCAACCCCGCCGCGGGAGGGGAGATACGCAGTATTTT. Translating it yields CASSQPRRGRGDTQYF.

This sequence joins TRBV14 and TRBJ2-7; the D gene is possibly TRBD1 (6 bases). V shed 4 bases and J shed 3 bases, with 22 bases lying between them. The CDR3 consists of 17 residues. CDR1 and CDR2 from the germline V gene are SGHDN and FVKESK. The CDR3 here is CASSPSGIGTPDYEQYF. The CDR3 nucleotides are TGTGCCAGCAGCCCTTCCGGGATAGGGACACCCGACTACGAGCAGTACTTC.